These 17 T cell receptor beta chains came from one sample sequenced in a study of T cells in Graves' hyperthyroidism and ophthalmopathy (dated by TCRdb to between 2018 and 2021). To prepare the library, multiplex PCR was applied. TCRdb names Illumina HiSeq 2000 as the instrument used. TCR beta CDR3 regions were amplified from RNA transcripts. A first-round RT-PCR of the TCR CDR3 used the HTBI primer set with the Qiagen OneStep RT-PCR kit. Using fastp trimming at Q25 and MiXCR clonotype assembly, TCRdb reanalyzed the public sequencing data and kept in-frame beta chains. Each CDR3 protein gets just one entry, which takes the most common genes and DNA from the rows behind it. For this sample there are hundreds of thousands of distinct CDR3 sequences; 14% to 15% appear just once. Of the sample, approximately 4.2% falls within the top ten clones. Sequenced input: blood. The receptors were sampled from a woman in her forties with Graves' ophthalmopathy.

This chain joins TRBV9 and TRBJ2-3; D perhaps matches TRBD2 (6 bases). This CDR3 has 15 residues. V lost 2 bases to trimming and J lost 6 bases, with 16 bases between them. The germline V gene has CDR1 SGDLS and CDR2 YYNGEE. DNA for the CDR3: TGTGCCAGCAGCGTGGAGGGAGGTGGTACGGATACGCAGTATTTT. It specifies CASSVEGGGTDTQYF. Complete variable domain (other parts from reference TRBV9 and TRBJ2-3): DSGVTQTPKHLITATGQRVTLRCSPRSGDLSVYWYQQSLDQGLQFLIQYYNGEERAKGNILERFSAQQFPDLHSELNLSSLELGDSALYFCASSVEGGGTDTQYFGPGTRLTVL.

This clonotype was picked up many times. J is TRBJ2-2 and V is TRBV24-1; D not resolved. Per the germline V gene, CDR1 is KGHDR and CDR2 is SFDVKD. CDR3 length: 12 amino acids. V dropped 6 bases and J dropped 6 bases, with 7 bases sitting between them. The CDR3 bases are TGTGCCACCAGTTATGGGGCCGGGGAGCTGTTTTTT. This sequence encodes CATSYGAGELFF.

This clonotype was recorded many times. V gene TRBV10-3 combines with J gene TRBJ1-1; D possibly corresponds to TRBD1 (6 bases). The V end was cut by 2 bases, the J end by 1 base, with 8 bases between. CDR3 length: 14 residues. The V gene's germline CDR1 is ENHRY and CDR2 SYGVKD. CDR3 sequence reads: CAISERGENTEAFF. The CDR3 region has the DNA TGTGCCATCAGTGAGAGGGGGGAGAACACTGAAGCTTTCTTT.

This clonotype was recorded at least ten times. The CDR3 nucleotides read TGTGCCAGCAGTCTCGGGGACAGTGGCTATGGCTACACCTTC. Translation gives CASSLGDSGYGYTF. The chain couples TRBV28 to TRBJ1-2, with 7 nucleotides matching TRBD1. This CDR3 has 14 residues. Per the germline V gene, CDR1 is MDHEN and CDR2 is SYDVKM. The V and J ends lost 5 bases and 4 bases, in that order; junction bases with no gene match: 7.

The chain has TRBV11-1 and TRBJ2-3; 13 bases fit TRBD2. The V gene's germline CDR1 is SGHAT and CDR2 FQDESV (reference sequence). With V trimmed by 6 bases and J by 6 bases, 12 bases remained unmatched. CDR3 size: 17 residues. The CDR3 nucleotides read TGTGCCAGCAGGAGCTACGGGACTAGCGGGATGGTGGATACGCAGTATTTT. Translated, it gives CASRSYGTSGMVDTQYF.

The genes are TRBV28 and TRBJ2-7; D unclear. CDR3 length: 11 residues. Germline V gives CDR1 MDHEN, CDR2 SYDVKM. Trimming removed 2 bases at V and 7 bases at J, with 6 bases between. The CDR3 protein is CASSLSSEQYF. CDR3 coding DNA: TGTGCCAGCAGTTTAAGTAGTGAGCAGTACTTC.

There are many counts of this clonotype. The chain links TRBV7-2 to TRBJ1-2; TRBD1 aligns across 10 bases. The germline gives CDR1 SGHTA, CDR2 FQGNSA. The ends lost 6 bases at V and 5 bases at J; junction bases unmatched: 6. This CDR3 has 14 residues. This CDR3 is CASRIDRGPYGYTF. The CDR3, as DNA: TGTGCCAGCAGGATAGACAGGGGGCCATATGGCTACACCTTC.

This clonotype has ten or more counts. The rearrangement joins TRBV11-2 to TRBJ2-7, with TRBD2 identical over 7 bases. CDR1 SGHAT and CDR2 FQNNGV come from the germline V gene. CDR3 size: 20 residues. V was clipped by 1 base and J by 0 bases; unmatched bases: 18. CDR3 in DNA: TGTGCCAGCAGCTTAGGATTAACCGGGAGAAAGGGAGGGTACTCCTACGAGCAGTACTTC. This sequence encodes CASSLGLTGRKGGYSYEQYF. The full variable domain, with the rest looked up from reference TRBV11-2 and TRBJ2-7, is EAGVAQSPRYKIIEKRQSVAFWCNPISGHATLYWYQQILGQGPKLLIQFQNNGVVDDSQLPKDRFSAERLKGVDSTLKIQPAKLEDSAVYLCASSLGLTGRKGGYSYEQYFGPGTRLTVT.

This clonotype has ten or more counts. The chain carries TRBV20-1 and TRBJ2-2; tentative D call: TRBD1 (5 bases). The CDR3 sequence is 15 residues long. V was shortened by 3 bases and J by 3 bases, with 14 bases between the two germline ends. Germline V gene sequence: CDR1 DFQATT, CDR2 SNEGSKA (reference sequence). CDR3 in DNA: TGCAGTGCTAGTTCGGTCCAGGGTCACACCGGGGAGCTGTTTTTT. It encodes CSASSVQGHTGELFF.

This clonotype was recorded at least ten times. The V gene is TRBV6-5, the J gene TRBJ2-7; TRBD2 agrees at 7 bases. J lost 5 bases, V lost 0 bases, and 10 bases had no gene match. The V gene's germline CDR1 is MNHEY and CDR2 SVGAGI. The CDR3 consists of 16 residues. CDR3: CASSYSRLANLHEQYF. CDR3 bases: TGTGCCAGCAGTTACTCGAGACTAGCAAATCTCCACGAGCAGTACTTC.

This clonotype was counted many times. V and J are TRBV4-1 and TRBJ1-1; D is perhaps TRBD1 (5 bases). CDR1 and CDR2 from the germline V gene are MGHRA and YSYEKL. The CDR3 contains 16 residues. V was trimmed by 4 bases and J by 1 base, leaving 16 bases between them. CDR3 DNA: TGCGCCAGCAGCCCAGGACCGGGACGGACGAACACTGAAGCTTTCTTT. As protein: CASSPGPGRTNTEAFF.

In this sample, this clonotype turned up many times. V gene TRBV2 combines with J gene TRBJ1-1, with 9 nucleotides matching TRBD1. V trimming: 9 bases; J trimming: 1 base; junction bases outside the gene matches: 6. The CDR3 length is 14 residues. The V gene's germline CDR1 is SNHLY and CDR2 FYNNEI. The chain's CDR3 is CASVGDRANTEAFF. The CDR3 DNA follows: TGTGCCAGTGTGGGGGACAGGGCGAACACTGAAGCTTTCTTT.

This clonotype was counted many times. V gene TRBV11-3 combines with J gene TRBJ2-5; TRBD2 matches 8 bases. Per the germline V gene, CDR1 is SGHNT and CDR2 is YENEEA. V shed 5 bases, J shed 1 base, and the junction held 9 bases outside the gene matches. CDR3 size: 16 residues. In nucleotides, the CDR3 is TGTGCCAGCAGCCAGCGCCAGGGACTAGTCCAAGAGACCCAGTACTTC. Amino acid sequence: CASSQRQGLVQETQYF.

Many counts were recorded for this clonotype. The chain employs TRBV6-1 and TRBJ2-2, with D perhaps matching TRBD2 (6 bases). Germline CDR1 is MNHNS and CDR2 is SASEGT. This CDR3 comprises 15 residues. V was clipped by 5 bases and J by 0 bases, with 10 bases between them. As DNA, the CDR3 is TGTGCCAGCAGTCGGGAGATAGCGAACACCGGGGAGCTGTTTTTT. Its protein is CASSREIANTGELFF.

In this sample, this clonotype turned up many times. This chain connects TRBV2 to TRBJ1-1; D perhaps matches TRBD1 (6 bases). The V gene's germline CDR1 is SNHLY and CDR2 FYNNEI. Trimming removed 8 bases from V and 4 bases from J, with 14 bases in between. The CDR3 spans 13 residues. CDR3 sequence reads: CASGFGQRTEAFF. CDR3 in DNA: TGTGCCAGCGGCTTCGGACAGCGCACTGAAGCTTTCTTT.

This clonotype was seen ten or more times. The rearrangement joins TRBV15 to TRBJ2-2; D is perhaps TRBD1 (6 bases). Deletions cut 3 bases from V and 6 bases from J, with 17 bases between. Germline lookup yields CDR1 LNHNV and CDR2 YYDKDF (reference sequence). The CDR3 extends over 16 amino acids. The CDR3 region has the DNA TGTGCCACCAGCAGTATCGGACAGTTACCCCCCGGGGAGCTGTTTTTT. Protein: CATSSIGQLPPGELFF.

The chain links TRBV3-1 to TRBJ2-2; 16 positions match TRBD2. In germline, CDR1 is LGHDT, CDR2 YNNKEL (reference sequence). The CDR3 loop spans 19 amino acids. J gave up 7 bases and V 0 bases, and 8 bases lay outside the gene matches. The CDR3 region is CASSQDRGLAGGPIGELFF. As DNA, the CDR3 is TGTGCCAGCAGCCAAGATCGGGGACTAGCGGGAGGGCCGATCGGGGAGCTGTTTTTT.